This T cell receptor beta chain was found in a study of T cells in Graves' hyperthyroidism and ophthalmopathy. V gave up 10 bases and J gave up 11 bases, with 17 bases separating them. The CDR3 contains 11 residues. Looked up from germline, CDR1 is SNHLY and CDR2 is FYNNEI. Amplified TCR beta CDR3 regions came from RNA transcripts. HTBI primers were used for first-round RT-PCR of the TCR CDR3. TCRdb recomputed calls from the multiplex PCR reads with MiXCR, one row per CDR3 protein. The repertoire holds a few hundred thousand distinct CDR3 sequences, about 15% seen once, with roughly 5.5% in the top ten.

The sequence was collected from a woman aged 25 to 39 with Graves' hyperthyroidism that later progressed to Graves' ophthalmopathy. The sample comprised blood. The chain uses TRBV2 and TRBJ1-2, with D perhaps TRBD1 (5 bases). CDR3 sequence: CAIDRGPGYTF. In nucleotides, the CDR3 is TGTGCCATTGACAGAGGACCAGGTTACACCTTC.